This record concerns one T cell receptor beta chain sequence. This sample is part of a study of OX40 agonist ivuxolimab in advanced cancers. About the study: Patients took ivuxolimab, an agonistic anti-OX40 (CD134) antibody.

This CDR3 contains 16 residues. Deletions cut 6 bases from V and 0 bases from J, with 15 bases between. Germline V gene data show CDR1 as SNHLY and CDR2 as FYNNEI. Produced via immunoSEQ multiplex PCR; TCRdb's table is partial and in-frame only. The sample gives tens of thousands of clones, approximately 87% of which show up once; approximately 2.8% is in the top ten. The sequences come from CD4+ or CD8+ T cells sorted from blood, collected in a trial of the OX40 agonist ivuxolimab. This chain links TRBV2 with TRBJ2-1, with D perhaps matching TRBD2 (5 bases). The receptor comes from an adult with an advanced solid tumor such as melanoma, head and neck, liver or kidney cancer. In DNA, the CDR3 is TGTGCCAGCAGGTACACCGGTGGGAGCTCCTACAATGAGCAGTTCTTC. Protein sequence: CASRYTGGSSYNEQFF. The variable domain in full, with the rest retrieved from reference TRBV2 and TRBJ2-1, is EPEVTQTPSHQVTQMGQEVILRCVPISNHLYFYWYRQILGQKVEFLVSFYNNEISEKSEIFDDQFSVERPDGSNFTLKIRSTKLEDSAMYFCASRYTGGSSYNEQFFGPGTRLTVL.